This entry concerns a single T cell receptor beta chain. Antigen unknown. Using immunoSEQ multiplex PCR, the repertoire was profiled, and TCRdb retains in-frame clones only, with some absent. Among 70,000 or so clones listed, about 90% were seen once. The sample belongs to a study of OX40 agonist ivuxolimab in advanced cancers. About the study: Recorded diagnoses for dose-escalation patients were hepatocellular carcinoma, melanoma, renal cell or head and neck cancer.

Whole-study findings and limits: CD8+ T cells (on average) carried more expanded clones than CD4+ T cells. Low normalized clonal expansion also occurred in some nonresponding patients.

At cycle 4 day 1, cycle 7 day 1, and baseline, blood was sampled. The V gene lost 0 bases and the J gene lost 5 bases, with 17 bases spanning the gap. CDR1 and CDR2 (germline): SGHDT, YYEEEE. This CDR3 is built from 16 residues. The chain employs TRBV5-6 and TRBJ1-2; the D gene is possibly TRBD1 (6 bases). The receptor comes from an adult with an advanced solid tumor such as melanoma, head and neck, liver or kidney cancer. The sample consisted of CD4+ or CD8+ T cells sorted from blood, taken in a trial of the OX40 agonist ivuxolimab. The CDR3 spells CASSLGLQTQGYGYTF. In DNA form, the CDR3 reads TGTGCCAGCAGCTTGGGGTTACAGACCCAGGGGTATGGCTACACCTTC. Complete variable domain (other parts from reference TRBV5-6 and TRBJ1-2): DAGVTQSPTHLIKTRGQQVTLRCSPKSGHDTVSWYQQALGQGPQFIFQYYEEEERQRGNFPDRFSGHQFPNYSSELNVNALLLGDSALYLCASSLGLQTQGYGYTFGSGTRLTVV.